A selection of T cell receptor beta chains follows, all from one sample in a study of OX40 agonist ivuxolimab in advanced cancers. Profiled with immunoSEQ multiplex PCR; TCRdb holds only in-frame clones, not every one. This repertoire shows just over 95,000 clones, over 75% found once; its top ten account for about 4.1%. The input for sequencing was CD4+ or CD8+ T cells sorted from blood, taken in a trial of the OX40 agonist ivuxolimab. The source is an adult with an advanced solid tumor such as melanoma, head and neck, liver or kidney cancer. The conserved cysteine and the conserved F or W are not part of the CDR3 here. Where a row states a size, it is once, few, many or the class of an expanded clone; other rows omit it.

v_gene	abundance	j_gene	CDR3aa
TRBV7-9	.	TRBJ1-1	ASSLVSGAEAF
TRBV28	.	TRBJ2-6	ASSLAVGANVLT
TRBV9	.	TRBJ2-7	ASSVGASRYEQY
TRBV4-2	.	TRBJ2-7	ASSQVGSRPGVGYEQY
TRBV30	.	TRBJ2-7	AFGTYPYEQY
TRBV13	.	TRBJ2-5	ASSFRGEETQY
TRBV11-2	.	TRBJ2-1	ASSLVGVKGNEQF
TRBV30	.	TRBJ1-4	AFSTGGPTNEKLF
TRBV19	.	TRBJ2-1	ASSMSGSYNEQF
TRBV2	.	TRBJ1-2	ASSVLGYGYT
TRBV15	.	TRBJ2-1	ATSRNRAAYNEQF
TRBV19	.	TRBJ1-4	ASSIPGMMEKLF
TRBV28	.	TRBJ2-7	ASSFVPGTGKYEQY
TRBV11-2	.	TRBJ2-1	ASSMGGESSYNEQF
TRBV28	.	TRBJ2-4	ASSSPPSGSYIQY
TRBV9	.	TRBJ2-7	ASSGNSYEQY
TRBV6-5	.	TRBJ2-2	ASSPVRETGELF
TRBV14	.	TRBJ1-4	ASSQWSVEKGKLF
TRBV27	.	TRBJ2-2	ASRPRQQAGELF
TRBV6-1	.	TRBJ2-7	ASSLSGGFYEQY
TRBV11-3	.	TRBJ1-4	ASSSYHPKENEKLF
TRBV4-1	.	TRBJ1-2	ASSQASVIGGYT
TRBV30	.	.	AWGPPRRRLGRTSYEQY
TRBV18	few	TRBJ2-7	ASSLGSREAASEQY
TRBV10-2	.	TRBJ2-2	ASIVGDNTGELF
TRBV5-6	.	TRBJ2-1	ASSLVDRGEF
TRBV11-2	once	TRBJ2-7	ASGYGTGSYEQY
TRBV6-5	once	TRBJ1-4	ASSPRTVGREKLF
TRBV18	.	TRBJ1-4	ASSPDPATNEKLF
TRBV5-4	.	TRBJ2-7	ASSREQAGREQY
TRBV11-2	.	TRBJ2-7	ASSPPGVDYYEQY
TRBV27	.	TRBJ2-4	ASPSVRTSGSLNIQY
TRBV7-9	.	TRBJ2-7	ASSRAQSPMQY
TRBV4-3	.	TRBJ2-1	ASSQNPRGSAPNNEQF
TRBV19	few	TRBJ2-1	ASSILGGSGGEQF
TRBV7-9	.	TRBJ2-2	ASSLDEAATGELF
TRBV5-4	.	TRBJ2-3	ASSASKWGSGTDTQY
TRBV30	.	TRBJ2-5	AWSVRDREDETQY
TRBV5-6	.	TRBJ2-7	ASSWGGNSYEQY
TRBV14	.	TRBJ2-1	ASSQGVGFGEQF
TRBV9	.	TRBJ2-1	ASSVGLADGNEQF
TRBV11-3	.	TRBJ2-1	ASSDPAGGLNEQF
TRBV28	.	TRBJ1-2	ASRLGGDGYT
TRBV10-3	few	TRBJ2-3	AISDPGLAEAYTQY
TRBV11-2	once	TRBJ2-1	ASSISGSDNEQF
TRBV7-2	once	TRBJ2-3	ASSSWAASTDTQY
TRBV6-1	.	TRBJ2-5	ASSEAPVGETQY
TRBV2	.	TRBJ2-7	ASTRQGGDYEQY